The sequence of this T cell receptor beta chain was determined in a study of T cells in Graves' hyperthyroidism and ophthalmopathy. RNA transcripts yielded amplified TCR beta CDR3 regions. First-round RT-PCR of the TCR CDR3 relied on the HTBI primer set. In TCRdb, the multiplex PCR reads were re-called with MiXCR into one record per CDR3 protein. The sample lists approximately 610,000 distinct CDR3 sequences, over 15% occurring once. The CDR3 sequence is 13 residues long. From germline, CDR1 is LNHDA and CDR2 SQIVND (reference sequence). Trimming shortened V by 7 bases and J by 10 bases, and 14 bases separated the two germline ends. In its sample, this clonotype was seen a few times. Patients aged 18 to 65 had newly diagnosed hyperthyroidism of under 2 months' duration.

The source is a woman between 18 and 29 years old with Graves' hyperthyroidism. Sequenced material: blood. The J gene is TRBJ1-6, the V gene TRBV19; D gene uncertain. The CDR3, as DNA: TGTGCCAGTACCCCAGAGGTGGGCTCACCCCTCCACTTT. Translation gives CASTPEVGSPLHF.